A selection of T cell receptor beta chains follows, all from one sample in a study of cytomegalovirus exposure and HLA in healthy donors. TCRdb's copy holds only in-frame clones and misses some; the assay was immunoSEQ multiplex PCR. Found here are approximately 150,000 clones, around 81% of them singletons; the top ten hold roughly 13%. Sequencing was performed on PBMCs. The receptors come from a woman in her 50s in good health and CMV-seronegative. The CDR3 runs from the conserved cysteine through the conserved F or W. Each record gives: J gene, V gene, clone size, D gene, CDR3 DNA, CDR3 protein. D genes are given only for firm matches. Size is stated for part of the rows, as once, few or many counts, or as a class when the clone is expanded.

j_call: TRBJ1-2
v_call: TRBV29-1
clone_size: few
d_call: NA
cdr3_nt: TGCAGCGAAGACTACGGCTACACCTTC
cdr3_aa: CSEDYGYTF

j_call: TRBJ2-5
v_call: TRBV5-6
clone_size: NA
d_call: NA
cdr3_nt: TGTGCCAGCAGCCGGGTGGGGGGTCACCAAGAGACCCAGTACTTC
cdr3_aa: CASSRVGGHQETQYF

j_call: TRBJ1-4
v_call: TRBV5-4
clone_size: NA
d_call: NA
cdr3_nt: TGTGCCAGCAGCGGAGGCACAGGGTCAACTAATGAAAAACTGTTTTTT
cdr3_aa: CASSGGTGSTNEKLFF

j_call: TRBJ1-2
v_call: TRBV29-1
clone_size: NA
d_call: NA
cdr3_nt: TGCAGCGTTGTTGTCAGAAATGGCTACACCTTC
cdr3_aa: CSVVVRNGYTF

j_call: TRBJ1-2
v_call: TRBV7-9
clone_size: NA
d_call: NA
cdr3_nt: TGTGCCAGCCGGATAGAGGACTATGGCTACACCTTC
cdr3_aa: CASRIEDYGYTF

j_call: TRBJ1-6
v_call: TRBV30
clone_size: NA
d_call: NA
cdr3_nt: TGTGCCTGGAACCGGGAAAGGAATTCACCCCTCCACTTT
cdr3_aa: CAWNRERNSPLHF

j_call: TRBJ2-3
v_call: TRBV7-2
clone_size: NA
d_call: NA
cdr3_nt: TGTGCCAGCAGCTTAGTCCCGGGATCGGGGGATACGCAGTATTTT
cdr3_aa: CASSLVPGSGDTQYF

j_call: TRBJ2-7
v_call: TRBV4-3
clone_size: few
d_call: TRBD1
cdr3_nt: TGCGCCAGCAGTCTCTCAGGGGGCCATTCCTACGAGCAGTACTTC
cdr3_aa: CASSLSGGHSYEQYF

j_call: TRBJ1-1
v_call: TRBV19
clone_size: NA
d_call: NA
cdr3_nt: TGTGCCAGTACCCCGACAGACCGACGGAACACTGAAGCTTTCTTT
cdr3_aa: CASTPTDRRNTEAFF

j_call: TRBJ2-1
v_call: TRBV6-5
clone_size: NA
d_call: TRBD1
cdr3_nt: TGTGCCAGCAGTTTGACAGGGCCCAATGAGCAGTTCTTC
cdr3_aa: CASSLTGPNEQFF

j_call: TRBJ2-7
v_call: TRBV4-3
clone_size: few
d_call: NA
cdr3_nt: TGCGCCAGCAGCCAGGCCCGGAATGACGGGAACGAGCAGTACTTC
cdr3_aa: CASSQARNDGNEQYF

j_call: TRBJ1-1
v_call: TRBV6-5
clone_size: NA
d_call: NA
cdr3_nt: TGTGCCAGCCGAGGGGGGGCAGCAGGCACTGAAGCTTTCTTT
cdr3_aa: CASRGGAAGTEAFF

j_call: TRBJ2-1
v_call: TRBV5-1
clone_size: NA
d_call: TRBD2
cdr3_nt: TGCGCCAGCAGCTTGGGGGCGGGGGACGGCCTCGGCGAGCAGTTCTTC
cdr3_aa: CASSLGAGDGLGEQFF

j_call: TRBJ1-2
v_call: TRBV4-3
clone_size: NA
d_call: NA
cdr3_nt: TGCGCCAGCAGCCAAGACCCAGGGGATGGCTACACCTTC
cdr3_aa: CASSQDPGDGYTF

j_call: TRBJ2-1
v_call: TRBV30
clone_size: NA
d_call: NA
cdr3_nt: TGTGCCTGGAGTGTAGGGGATGAGCAGTTCTTC
cdr3_aa: CAWSVGDEQFF

j_call: TRBJ1-1
v_call: TRBV10-3
clone_size: NA
d_call: TRBD1
cdr3_nt: TGTGCCATCAGGGGAAAACAGGGGATGAACACTGAAGCTTTCTTT
cdr3_aa: CAIRGKQGMNTEAFF

j_call: TRBJ1-5
v_call: TRBV28
clone_size: NA
d_call: TRBD1
cdr3_nt: TGTGCCAGCGGCACAGGGGGCGGTCAGCCCCAGCATTTT
cdr3_aa: CASGTGGGQPQHF

j_call: TRBJ1-1
v_call: TRBV6-5
clone_size: NA
d_call: TRBD1
cdr3_nt: TGTGCCAGCAGTTACTCCCGACAGGGAAGAACTGAAGCTTTCTTT
cdr3_aa: CASSYSRQGRTEAFF